The rows below give T cell receptor beta chains drawn from one sample of a study of blood T cell repertoires in COVID-19. Data came from immunoSEQ multiplex PCR; TCRdb stores just in-frame clones and leaves some out. The table records 270,000 or so clones, approximately 84% of them present only once. The sequenced material came from peripheral blood. Receptors were obtained from a human donor with COVID-19, enrolled during active disease. The donor label of this sample is uncertain. Each CDR3 is given with its conserved first and last residue. The D gene is left open where the match is weak. Where a row states a size, it is once, few, many or the class of an expanded clone; other rows omit it.

d_call clone_size j_call cdr3_length v_call cdr3_aa cdr3_nt
NA once TRBJ2-3 15 TRBV11-3 CASSTRTDPTDTQYF TGTGCCAGCAGCACCCGGACAGATCCCACAGATACGCAGTATTTT
TRBD1 NA TRBJ1-2 12 TRBV28 CASRGTAYGYTF TGTGCCAGCAGGGGGACAGCATATGGCTACACCTTC
NA NA TRBJ1-3 15 TRBV19 CASSIRGDSGNTIYF TGTGCCAGTAGTATCCGTGGAGACTCTGGAAACACCATATATTTT
NA NA TRBJ1-1 17 TRBV11-2 CASSPRQANHEGTEAFF TGTGCCAGCAGCCCCCGACAGGCGAACCATGAGGGCACTGAAGCTTTCTTT
NA NA TRBJ1-1 14 TRBV9 CASSVDEGWAEAFF TGTGCCAGCAGCGTAGACGAGGGTTGGGCTGAAGCTTTCTTT
NA NA TRBJ2-2 14 TRBV5-1 CASSFSQGYGELFF TGCGCCAGCAGCTTTTCCCAGGGTTACGGGGAGCTGTTTTTT
TRBD2 NA TRBJ2-1 16 TRBV19 CASSRTSGSSYNEQFF TGTGCCAGTAGCAGGACTAGCGGAAGCTCCTACAATGAGCAGTTCTTC
NA few TRBJ2-1 16 TRBV20-1 CSASGDGGSSYNEQFF TGCAGTGCTAGTGGGGACGGGGGTAGCTCCTACAATGAGCAGTTCTTC
TRBD2 NA TRBJ2-3 15 TRBV6-6 CASLGLAGRTDTQYF TGTGCCAGCCTGGGGCTAGCGGGACGCACAGATACGCAGTATTTT
TRBD2 once TRBJ2-3 16 TRBV19 CASSQLAGGFGDTQYF TGTGCCAGTAGTCAACTAGCGGGAGGGTTCGGAGATACGCAGTATTTT